A single sample is the source of the 8 T cell receptor beta chains below, sequenced in a study of T cells in Graves' hyperthyroidism and ophthalmopathy. The investigators amplified TCR beta CDR3 regions from RNA transcripts. With the HTBI primer set, the TCR CDR3 went through a first round of RT-PCR. In TCRdb, the multiplex PCR reads were re-called with MiXCR into one record per CDR3 protein. This sample carries nearly 600,000 distinct CDR3 sequences, more than 11% of them seen once, and the ten largest clones take approximately 5.7%. Input material: blood. These receptor sequences come from a young woman with Graves' hyperthyroidism that later progressed to Graves' ophthalmopathy.

This clonotype has ten or more counts. This rearrangement joins TRBV5-4 to TRBJ2-3, with TRBD2 matching 9 bases. This CDR3 comprises 16 residues. J gave up 0 bases and V 4 bases, and 6 bases lay outside the gene matches. Per the germline V gene, CDR1 is SGHNT and CDR2 is YYREEE (reference sequence). CDR3 protein: CASSPPSGVSTDTQYF. CDR3 in DNA: TGTGCCAGCAGCCCTCCTAGCGGGGTAAGCACAGATACGCAGTATTTT.

This clonotype has a count of ten or more. The chain joins TRBV6-1 to TRBJ1-6; TRBD1 is a possible D gene (5 bases). Germline lookup yields CDR1 MNHNS and CDR2 SASEGT. This CDR3 is 15 amino acids long. Trimming left V 4 bases short and J 7 bases short, with 14 bases between. The CDR3 protein is CASSGDPGGNSPLHF. CDR3 DNA: TGTGCCAGCAGTGGTGACCCCGGGGGAAATTCACCCCTCCACTTT.

This clonotype has at least ten counts. The genes are TRBV14 and TRBJ2-1, with 14 bases matching TRBD2. Trimming took 8 bases from V and 9 from J; bases not matched to a gene: 6. Germline V gene data show CDR1 as SGHDN and CDR2 as FVKESK. CDR3 size: 14 residues. The CDR3 coding sequence is TGTGCCAGCGGGACTAGCGGGAGCACGGTTGAGCAGTTCTTC. This translates into CASGTSGSTVEQFF. The whole variable domain, remainder taken from reference TRBV14 and TRBJ2-1, is EAGVTQFPSHSVIEKGQTVTLRCDPISGHDNLYWYRRVMGKEIKFLLHFVKESKQDESGMPNNRFLAERTGGTYSTLKVQPAELEDSGVYFCASGTSGSTVEQFFGPGTRLTVL.

This clonotype was observed at least ten times. This rearrangement joins TRBV2 to TRBJ2-4; 7 bases are shared with TRBD1. The ends lost 4 bases at V and 1 base at J; junction bases unmatched: 4. This CDR3 has 15 amino acids. The germline gives CDR1 SNHLY, CDR2 FYNNEI. CDR3 DNA sequence: TGTGCCAGCAGTGTGACAGGGATCGCCAAAAACATTCAGTACTTC. The encoded protein is CASSVTGIAKNIQYF. Looking up the rest from reference TRBV2 and TRBJ2-4 gives the full variable domain: EPEVTQTPSHQVTQMGQEVILRCVPISNHLYFYWYRQILGQKVEFLVSFYNNEISEKSEIFDDQFSVERPDGSNFTLKIRSTKLEDSAMYFCASSVTGIAKNIQYFGAGTRLSVL.

There are a few counts of this clonotype. The chain employs TRBV6-2 or TRBV6-3 and TRBJ2-7, with 9 nucleotides matching TRBD2. CDR1 is MNHEY, CDR2 SVGEGT, per germline. The CDR3 has 15 residues. V was pared by 8 bases and J by 5 bases, with 13 bases of the junction left unmatched. The CDR3 here is CASRLFLAGTNEQYF. In nucleotides, the CDR3 is TGTGCCAGCCGCCTCTTCCTAGCGGGGACCAACGAGCAGTACTTC.

Points on this clonotype: Since a much larger clone is just one base distant, this may be a read error. The V and J genes are TRBV20-1 and TRBJ1-5, with D possibly TRBD1 on 5 matching bases. V lost 0 bases and J 9 bases, leaving 21 bases between the germline ends. The germline V gene has CDR1 DFQATT and CDR2 SNEGSKA (reference sequence). This CDR3 is built from 16 residues. CDR3 bases: TGCAGTGCTAGAGATCGGCCCGACAGAGCTGATCTGCCCCAGCATTTT. Protein sequence: CSARDRPDRADLPQHF.

This clonotype appeared once. The V gene is TRBV20-1, the J gene TRBJ2-7; 11 nucleotides match TRBD2. J lost 11 bases, V lost 8 bases, and 11 bases had no gene match. Germline loops: CDR1 DFQATT, CDR2 SNEGSKA (reference sequence). This CDR3 is built from 12 residues. The CDR3 loop reads CSIQGLAAKEYF. DNA of the CDR3: TGCAGTATCCAGGGACTAGCGGCGAAGGAGTACTTC.

This clonotype was detected ten times or more. The genes are TRBV6-1 and TRBJ1-2; D is unresolved. V lost 10 bases to trimming and J lost 0 bases, with 15 bases between them. Germline V CDR1 and CDR2: MNHNS, SASEGT. This CDR3 is 14 amino acids long. CDR3 sequence: CATFTEPANYGYTF. The CDR3, as DNA: TGTGCCACCTTTACCGAGCCAGCTAACTATGGCTACACCTTC.